The entry that follows covers one TCR beta chain sequence. Its cognate antigen is unknown. Amplification used 60 Vbeta primers and 13 Jbeta primers. Assay: immunoSEQ multiplex PCR; the TCRdb copy retains only in-frame clones and omits some. The sample carries approximately 150,000 clones, 71% recorded once. The data stem from a study of cytomegalovirus exposure and HLA in healthy donors. Study-level findings and limits: Later on, an analysis showed TCR association rates differing by HLA locus, with DRB1 the most and HLA-C the fewest. In a later analysis, HLA-associated TCR beta chains were more clonally expanded than equally common others. A later analysis reportedly identified an Asian-associated ancestry cluster as carrying fewer N-insertions than the approximately 730-donor mean.

The donors comprised healthy bone marrow donors. Trimming at V came to 6 bases and at J to 3 bases, leaving 7 bases not matched to a gene. Germline assignment: CDR1 MNHEY and CDR2 SVGAGI. This CDR3 has 15 residues. The TCR comes from a woman aged 25 to 39 in good health and CMV-seronegative. Specimen: PBMCs. This chain connects TRBV6-5 to TRBJ1-3, with 8 bases aligning to TRBD1. The CDR3 reads CASSLDRDSGNTIYF. The CDR3 DNA reads as TGTGCCAGCAGCCTGGACAGGGACAGTGGAAACACCATATATTTT.